These T cell receptor beta chains were read from a single sample in a study of T-cell reconstitution after alpha-beta-depleted transplantation in children. One entry per CDR3 protein results from TCRdb running MiXCR on the PCR reads. Found here are some 450,000 distinct CDR3 sequences, about 40% of them singletons; the top ten hold 27%. The sequencing here drew on PBMCs, taken before TCRalphabeta/CD19-depleted stem cell transplant. The receptor set was obtained from a girl aged 2-10 years with aplastic anemia, due to receive a stem cell transplant. CDR3s include the opening cysteine and the closing phenylalanine or tryptophan. Fields, in order: CDR3 protein, CDR3 DNA, CDR3 length, V gene, J gene, D gene, clone size. The D gene is left open where the match is weak. Size values are once, few and many counts, or a class for expanded clones, and some rows have none.

CDR3aa: CASSSLLAVSYEQYF
CDR3nt: TGTGCCAGCAGCTCGCTACTAGCGGTGTCCTACGAGCAGTACTTC
len: 15
v_gene: TRBV11-2
j_gene: TRBJ2-7
d_gene: TRBD2
abundance: -

CDR3aa: CASSQDTTKDRWSNQPQHF
CDR3nt: TGCGCCAGCAGCCAAGATACCACCAAGGACAGGTGGAGCAATCAGCCCCAGCATTTT
len: 19
v_gene: TRBV4-1
j_gene: TRBJ1-5
d_gene: TRBD1
abundance: -

CDR3aa: CASEDGPLYGYTF
CDR3nt: TGTGCCAGTGAGGACGGGCCTCTATATGGCTACACCTTC
len: 13
v_gene: TRBV28
j_gene: TRBJ1-2
d_gene: -
abundance: -

CDR3aa: CASSLLGGLYTF
CDR3nt: TGTGCCAGCAGTCTGCTCGGGGGACTCTACACCTTC
len: 12
v_gene: TRBV14
j_gene: TRBJ1-2
d_gene: -
abundance: few

CDR3aa: CASSRVQDTQYF
CDR3nt: TGCGCCAGTTCCAGGGTACAGGATACGCAGTATTTT
len: 12
v_gene: TRBV5-1
j_gene: TRBJ2-3
d_gene: -
abundance: few

CDR3aa: CSGTTDTQYF
CDR3nt: TGCAGCGGCACCACAGATACGCAGTATTTT
len: 10
v_gene: TRBV29-1
j_gene: TRBJ2-3
d_gene: -
abundance: -

CDR3aa: CSVGSGTKQFF
CDR3nt: TGCAGCGTTGGATCCGGGACAAAGCAGTTCTTC
len: 11
v_gene: TRBV29-1
j_gene: TRBJ2-1
d_gene: -
abundance: -

CDR3aa: CSASPDGQPQHF
CDR3nt: TGCAGTGCTTCGCCCGATGGACAGCCCCAGCATTTT
len: 12
v_gene: TRBV20-1
j_gene: TRBJ1-5
d_gene: -
abundance: -

CDR3aa: CAISVTQGGGETQYF
CDR3nt: TGTGCCATCAGTGTTACTCAGGGAGGCGGAGAGACCCAGTACTTC
len: 15
v_gene: TRBV10-3
j_gene: TRBJ2-5
d_gene: -
abundance: few

CDR3aa: CASSYRVGQGLTEAFF
CDR3nt: TGCGCCAGCAGCTACCGAGTCGGACAGGGCCTCACTGAAGCTTTCTTT
len: 16
v_gene: TRBV5-1
j_gene: TRBJ1-1
d_gene: TRBD1
abundance: many

CDR3aa: CASSSTGLGETQYF
CDR3nt: TGTGCCAGCAGCTCAACAGGGCTGGGGGAGACCCAGTACTTC
len: 14
v_gene: TRBV7-2
j_gene: TRBJ2-5
d_gene: -
abundance: -

CDR3aa: CASSQLTLVSGTDTQYF
CDR3nt: TGCGCCAGCAGCCAGCTTACACTAGTGTCCGGCACAGATACGCAGTATTTT
len: 17
v_gene: TRBV4-1
j_gene: TRBJ2-3
d_gene: -
abundance: -

CDR3aa: CASTAGTDTQYF
CDR3nt: TGTGCCAGTACGGCGGGTACAGATACGCAGTATTTT
len: 12
v_gene: TRBV19
j_gene: TRBJ2-3
d_gene: -
abundance: -

CDR3aa: CASQQQNTGELFF
CDR3nt: TGTGCCAGCCAGCAACAGAACACCGGGGAGCTGTTTTTT
len: 13
v_gene: TRBV28
j_gene: TRBJ2-2
d_gene: -
abundance: -

CDR3aa: CASSKSRDSNTGELFF
CDR3nt: TGTGCCAGCAGCAAATCCAGGGACTCGAACACCGGGGAGCTGTTTTTT
len: 16
v_gene: TRBV12-3/TRBV12-4
j_gene: TRBJ2-2
d_gene: -
abundance: many

CDR3aa: CASSQGLDTDTQYF
CDR3nt: TGTGCCAGCAGCCAAGGGTTGGACACAGATACGCAGTATTTT
len: 14
v_gene: TRBV3-1
j_gene: TRBJ2-3
d_gene: -
abundance: -

CDR3aa: CASSLVIESYEQYF
CDR3nt: TGTGCCAGCAGCTTAGTTATTGAATCCTACGAGCAGTACTTC
len: 14
v_gene: TRBV7-6
j_gene: TRBJ2-7
d_gene: -
abundance: -

CDR3aa: CAIRGLREQYF
CDR3nt: TGTGCCATCAGGGGTTTAAGGGAGCAGTACTTC
len: 11
v_gene: TRBV10-3
j_gene: TRBJ2-7
d_gene: -
abundance: few

CDR3aa: CSVETSVYNEQFF
CDR3nt: TGCAGCGTTGAGACTAGCGTGTACAATGAGCAGTTCTTC
len: 13
v_gene: TRBV29-1
j_gene: TRBJ2-1
d_gene: TRBD2
abundance: -

CDR3aa: CASRIQGAVNEQYF
CDR3nt: TGTGCCAGCAGGATACAGGGGGCAGTAAACGAGCAGTACTTC
len: 14
v_gene: TRBV6-1
j_gene: TRBJ2-7
d_gene: TRBD1
abundance: few

CDR3aa: CSARGGQGLNTEAFF
CDR3nt: TGCAGTGCTAGAGGAGGTCAGGGTCTGAACACTGAAGCTTTCTTT
len: 15
v_gene: TRBV20-1
j_gene: TRBJ1-1
d_gene: -
abundance: few

CDR3aa: CASSSRRPYEQYF
CDR3nt: TGTGCCAGCAGCTCGAGACGGCCCTACGAGCAGTACTTC
len: 13
v_gene: TRBV7-8
j_gene: TRBJ2-7
d_gene: -
abundance: once

CDR3aa: CASSTTGPNQPQHF
CDR3nt: TGTGCCAGTAGCACCACAGGTCCTAATCAGCCCCAGCATTTT
len: 14
v_gene: TRBV19
j_gene: TRBJ1-5
d_gene: -
abundance: -

CDR3aa: CASSRGLAGGYNEQFF
CDR3nt: TGTGCCAGCAGTCGAGGACTAGCGGGGGGCTACAATGAGCAGTTCTTC
len: 16
v_gene: TRBV12-3/TRBV12-4
j_gene: TRBJ2-1
d_gene: TRBD2
abundance: -

CDR3aa: CASSLAAGVKARGANVLTF
CDR3nt: TGTGCCAGCAGTTTAGCCGCAGGGGTAAAAGCGCGTGGGGCCAACGTCCTGACTTTC
len: 19
v_gene: TRBV12-3/TRBV12-4
j_gene: TRBJ2-6
d_gene: -
abundance: few

CDR3aa: CASSRIELGNEQFF
CDR3nt: TGTGCCAGCAGTAGGATAGAACTGGGCAATGAGCAGTTCTTC
len: 14
v_gene: TRBV25-1
j_gene: TRBJ2-1
d_gene: -
abundance: few

CDR3aa: CASSSPQRTGELFF
CDR3nt: TGTGCCAGCAGTTCTCCTCAACGGACCGGGGAGCTGTTTTTT
len: 14
v_gene: TRBV7-9
j_gene: TRBJ2-2
d_gene: -
abundance: many

CDR3aa: CSVEETSGSYNEQFF
CDR3nt: TGCAGCGTTGAAGAGACTAGCGGATCTTACAATGAGCAGTTCTTC
len: 15
v_gene: TRBV29-1
j_gene: TRBJ2-1
d_gene: TRBD2
abundance: few

CDR3aa: CASSYWISGDGELFF
CDR3nt: TGTGCCAGCAGCTACTGGATTAGCGGAGACGGGGAGCTGTTTTTT
len: 15
v_gene: TRBV5-6
j_gene: TRBJ2-2
d_gene: -
abundance: -

CDR3aa: CASSFFRSNTGELFF
CDR3nt: TGTGCCAGCAGTTTCTTCAGGTCGAACACCGGGGAGCTGTTTTTT
len: 15
v_gene: TRBV27
j_gene: TRBJ2-2
d_gene: -
abundance: many

CDR3aa: CASRRANKGLGRGMNTEAFF
CDR3nt: TGTGCCAGCAGAAGGGCCAACAAGGGGTTGGGGCGAGGGATGAACACTGAAGCTTTCTTT
len: 20
v_gene: TRBV6-2/TRBV6-3
j_gene: TRBJ1-1
d_gene: -
abundance: -

CDR3aa: CATGPRSSYNEQFF
CDR3nt: TGTGCCACCGGCCCGCGGAGCTCCTACAATGAGCAGTTCTTC
len: 14
v_gene: TRBV15
j_gene: TRBJ2-1
d_gene: -
abundance: -

CDR3aa: CASSLNRGGNQPQHF
CDR3nt: TGCGCCAGCAGTCTTAACAGGGGAGGCAATCAGCCCCAGCATTTT
len: 15
v_gene: TRBV10-1
j_gene: TRBJ1-5
d_gene: TRBD1
abundance: -

CDR3aa: CASSQDVGDTQYF
CDR3nt: TGCGCCAGCAGCCAAGATGTGGGAGATACGCAGTATTTT
len: 13
v_gene: TRBV4-1
j_gene: TRBJ2-3
d_gene: -
abundance: -